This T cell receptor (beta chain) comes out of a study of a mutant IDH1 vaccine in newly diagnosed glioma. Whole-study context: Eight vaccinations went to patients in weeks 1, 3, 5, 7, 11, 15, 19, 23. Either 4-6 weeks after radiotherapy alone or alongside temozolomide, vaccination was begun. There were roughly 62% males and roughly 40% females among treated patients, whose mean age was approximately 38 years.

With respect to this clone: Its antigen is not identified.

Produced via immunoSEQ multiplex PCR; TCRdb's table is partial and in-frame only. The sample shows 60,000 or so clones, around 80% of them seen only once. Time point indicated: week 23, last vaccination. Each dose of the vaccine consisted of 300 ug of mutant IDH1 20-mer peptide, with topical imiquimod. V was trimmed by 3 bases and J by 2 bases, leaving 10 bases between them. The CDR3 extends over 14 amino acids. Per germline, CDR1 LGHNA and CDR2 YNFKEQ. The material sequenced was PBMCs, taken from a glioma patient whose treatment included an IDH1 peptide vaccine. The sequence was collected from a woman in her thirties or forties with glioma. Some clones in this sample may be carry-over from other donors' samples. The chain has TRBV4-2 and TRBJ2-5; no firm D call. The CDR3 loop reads CASSHGTTQETQYF. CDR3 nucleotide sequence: TGTGCCAGCAGCCACGGTACTACTCAAGAGACCCAGTACTTC.